This entry concerns a single T cell receptor beta chain. Trimming stripped 7 bases from V and 2 bases from J, with 14 bases between. The CDR3 is 14 residues long. CDR1 is MNHEY, CDR2 SVGAGI, per germline. The data were produced by immunoSEQ multiplex PCR, yet TCRdb's version contains in-frame clones alone and is incomplete. The data contain approximately 150,000 clones, more than 85% of them singletons. This entry comes from a study of T cell responses to AZD1222 COVID-19 vaccine. The TCR originated in an adult who received the AZD1222 COVID-19 vaccine. The chain uses TRBV6-5 and TRBJ2-5, with D possibly matching TRBD2 (5 bases). This specimen was peripheral blood, taken 28 days after the second AZD1222 dose. The CDR3 sequence is CASISGWYQETQYF. Here the CDR3 DNA reads TGTGCCAGCATCTCGGGGTGGTATCAAGAGACCCAGTACTTC.